This T cell receptor beta chain was captured in a study of T cell responses to AZD1222 COVID-19 vaccine. Profiled with immunoSEQ multiplex PCR; TCRdb holds only in-frame clones, not every one. Among about 100,000 clones listed, 92% were seen once. V was trimmed by 5 bases and J by 2 bases, leaving 13 bases between them. The CDR3 length is 14 residues. Germline-derived CDR1 and CDR2 are SGHRS and YFSETQ. The chain recombines TRBV5-1 with TRBJ1-1, with D perhaps TRBD1 (5 bases). Sequencing used peripheral blood, obtained on day 0 of AZD1222 vaccination. This receptor was taken from an adult in good health. Here the CDR3 reads CASRGSGENTEAFF. The CDR3 DNA sequence: TGCGCCAGCAGGGGGTCGGGGGAAAACACTGAAGCTTTCTTT.